This section outlines one TCR beta chain sequence together with its context. The CDR3 totals 14 residues. The V end lost 8 bases, the J end lost 5 bases, and 18 bases lay between the germline ends. Germline values: CDR1 KGHSH, CDR2 LQKENI. These data come from a study of patients and donors after allogeneic stem cell transplantation. TCRdb reprocessed the RT-PCR reads with MiXCR, giving one entry per CDR3 protein. The sample lists roughly 250,000 distinct CDR3 sequences, about 14% occurring once. Material: blood, either unsorted or a sorted T cell fraction (not recorded which). This sequence originates from a human donor who was either an allogeneic HSCT recipient or a stem cell or donor lymphocyte infusion donor (not recorded which). It is not recorded whose cells these are; they may come from a transplant donor. The J gene is TRBJ1-1, the V gene TRBV18; the D is unclear. CDR3 region: CASAQTLRDTEAFF. The CDR3 bases are TGTGCCAGCGCTCAGACACTGAGGGATACTGAAGCTTTCTTT.